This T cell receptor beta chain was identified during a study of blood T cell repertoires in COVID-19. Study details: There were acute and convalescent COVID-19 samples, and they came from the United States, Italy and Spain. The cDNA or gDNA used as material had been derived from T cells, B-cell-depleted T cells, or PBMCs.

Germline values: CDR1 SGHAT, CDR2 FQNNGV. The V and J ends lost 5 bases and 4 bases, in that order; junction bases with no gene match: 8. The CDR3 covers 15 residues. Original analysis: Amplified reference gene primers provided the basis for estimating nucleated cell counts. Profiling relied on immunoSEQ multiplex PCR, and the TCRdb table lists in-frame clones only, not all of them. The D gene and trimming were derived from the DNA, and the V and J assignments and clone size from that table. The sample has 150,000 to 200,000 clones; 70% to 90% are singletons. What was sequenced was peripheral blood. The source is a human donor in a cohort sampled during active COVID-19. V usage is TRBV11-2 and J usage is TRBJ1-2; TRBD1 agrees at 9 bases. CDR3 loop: CASSLRDRASYGYTF. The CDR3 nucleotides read TGTGCCAGCAGCCTCCGGGACAGGGCTTCCTATGGCTACACCTTC.